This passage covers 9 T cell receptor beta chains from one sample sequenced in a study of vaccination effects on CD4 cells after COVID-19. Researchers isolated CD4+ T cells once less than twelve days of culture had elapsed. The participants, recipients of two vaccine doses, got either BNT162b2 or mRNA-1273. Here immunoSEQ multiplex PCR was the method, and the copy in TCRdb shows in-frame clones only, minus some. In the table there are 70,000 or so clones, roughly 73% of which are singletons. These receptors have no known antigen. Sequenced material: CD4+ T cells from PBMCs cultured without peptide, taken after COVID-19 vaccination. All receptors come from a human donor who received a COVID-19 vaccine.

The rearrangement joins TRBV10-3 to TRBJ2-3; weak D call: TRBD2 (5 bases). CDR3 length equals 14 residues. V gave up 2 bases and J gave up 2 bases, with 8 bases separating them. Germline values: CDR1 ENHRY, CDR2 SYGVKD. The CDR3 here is CAISEGGPTDTQYF. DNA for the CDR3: TGTGCCATCAGTGAGGGAGGTCCCACAGATACGCAGTATTTT.

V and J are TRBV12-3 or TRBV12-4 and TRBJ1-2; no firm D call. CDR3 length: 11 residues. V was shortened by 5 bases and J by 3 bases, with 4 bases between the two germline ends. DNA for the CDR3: TGTGCCAGCAGTGGGCACTATGGCTACACCTTC. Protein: CASSGHYGYTF.

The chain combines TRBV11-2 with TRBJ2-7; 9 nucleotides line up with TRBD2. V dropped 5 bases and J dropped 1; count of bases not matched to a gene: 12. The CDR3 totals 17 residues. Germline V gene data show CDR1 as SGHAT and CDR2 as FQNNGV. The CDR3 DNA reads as TGTGCCAGCAGCCCGAGTGGGGGAGCGGGGGGATCCTACGAGCAGTACGTC. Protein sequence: CASSPSGGAGGSYEQYV.

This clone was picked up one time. DNA of the CDR3: TGTGCCAGCTCATTTAGGACAGGGTGGGAGACTGAAGCTTTCTTT. Translating gives CASSFRTGWETEAFF. V and J are TRBV18 and TRBJ1-1; 8 bases match TRBD1. This CDR3 contains 15 residues. The V segment lost 5 bases and the J segment 5 bases; nucleotides outside the gene matches: 10. Germline CDR1 KGHSH, CDR2 LQKENI.

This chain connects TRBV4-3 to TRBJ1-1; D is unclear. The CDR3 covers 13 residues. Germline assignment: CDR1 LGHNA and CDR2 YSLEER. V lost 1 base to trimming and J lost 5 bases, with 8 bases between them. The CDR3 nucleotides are TGCGCCAGCAGCCAAGTGGTGAGGACTGAAGCTTTCTTT. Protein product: CASSQVVRTEAFF.

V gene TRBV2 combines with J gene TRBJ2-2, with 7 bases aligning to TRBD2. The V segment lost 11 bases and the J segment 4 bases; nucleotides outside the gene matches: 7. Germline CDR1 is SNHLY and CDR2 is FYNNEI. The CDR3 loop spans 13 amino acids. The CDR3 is CACSLASTGELFF. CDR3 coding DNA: TGTGCCTGCTCACTAGCGAGCACCGGGGAGCTGTTTTTT.

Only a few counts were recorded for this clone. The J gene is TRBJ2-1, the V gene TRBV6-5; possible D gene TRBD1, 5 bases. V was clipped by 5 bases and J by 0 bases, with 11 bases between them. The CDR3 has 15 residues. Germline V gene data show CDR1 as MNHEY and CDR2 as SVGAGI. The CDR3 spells CASSQTEPSYNEQFF. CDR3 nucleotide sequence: TGTGCCAGCAGTCAGACAGAGCCCTCCTACAATGAGCAGTTCTTC.

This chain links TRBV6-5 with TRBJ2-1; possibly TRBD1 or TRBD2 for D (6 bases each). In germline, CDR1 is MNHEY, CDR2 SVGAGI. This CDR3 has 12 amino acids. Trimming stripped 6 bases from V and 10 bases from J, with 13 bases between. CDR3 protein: CASRTTGREQFF. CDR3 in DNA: TGTGCCAGCAGGACCACAGGGAGGGAGCAGTTCTTC.

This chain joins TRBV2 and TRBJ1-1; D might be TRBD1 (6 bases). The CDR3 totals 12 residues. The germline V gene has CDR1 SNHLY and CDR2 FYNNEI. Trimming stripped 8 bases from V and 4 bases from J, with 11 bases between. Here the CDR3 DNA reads TGTGCCAGCCATAGGGGGGGCACTGAAGCTTTCTTT. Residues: CASHRGGTEAFF.